The TCR beta chain described here comes from a study of graft-versus-host responses after intestinal transplantation. Whole-study results and caveats: In recipient marrow, GvH clones were found, and some appeared first in ileum or blood.

With respect to this clone: Antigen: not known.

Profiled with immunoSEQ multiplex PCR; TCRdb holds only in-frame clones, not every one. Seen here are some 90,000 clones, just under 95% observed once, and the top ten hold about 0.4%. CDR1 and CDR2 (germline): SGHTA, FQGNSA. The V and J ends lost 2 bases and 2 bases, in that order; junction bases with no gene match: 5. The CDR3 spans 15 residues. The chain links TRBV7-2 to TRBJ2-7, with 8 bases matching TRBD2. Source: unstimulated CD8+ T cells sorted from spleen or lymph node cells, taken before transplant. This receptor was identified in a human donor who was the organ donor for an intestinal transplant. CDR3 sequence (DNA): TGTGCCAGCAGCTTATCGCGGGGGGATACCTACGAGCAGTACTTC. It codes for CASSLSRGDTYEQYF.